This T cell receptor beta chain stems from a study of T cell clonality in common variable immunodeficiency. Findings and limits, study-wide: Common variable immunodeficiency TCR beta sequences reportedly had fewer deletions and N-nucleotide insertions. CVID patient heterogeneity limited repertoire-clinical complication correlations. CVID subjects had higher TCRbeta clonality than healthy controls, most marked in about a third.

The table came from immunoSEQ multiplex PCR; TCRdb's copy has only in-frame clones and leaves some out. The sample presents 35,000 to 50,000 clones, none singletons. V gave up 5 bases and J gave up 4 bases, with 9 bases separating them. Germline values: CDR1 GTSNPN, CDR2 SVGIG (reference sequence). CDR3 size: 12 residues. In this sample, this clone turned up many times. Its antigen is unknown. Coverage ceases 3 residues before the CDR3 finishes, and the germline J gene fills in the end. The sample contains more than one DNA sequence encoding this CDR3. Most patients and controls had Caucasian heritage. Material: peripheral blood mononuclear cells. The clonotype comes from a person aged 18-69 years in good health. This chain links TRBV30 with TRBJ1-3; D is perhaps TRBD1 (5 bases). The DNA read from the CDR3 is TGTGCCTGGTCGACAGCGGGAAACACC. This translates into CAWSTAGNT. The entire CDR3 protein reads CAWSTAGNTIYF.